There are many counts of the clone carrying this TCR beta chain. This sample was included in a study of CD8+CD57+ T cells in acquired aplastic anemia. The patients chosen for sequencing had shown expansion of CD8+CD57+ cells (detected by flow cytometry). The CDR3 contains 15 residues. Between the trimmed V and J ends, which lost 3 bases and 5 bases, there was a span of 14 bases. CDR1 is SGHTA, CDR2 FQGTGA, per germline. The use of genomic DNA as template underpinned the TCR beta VDJ and CDR3 profiling. TCRdb re-analysed the reads in MiXCR, keeping a single row per CDR3 protein. The sample records 200,000 or so distinct CDR3 sequences, roughly 53% being singletons.

Sequenced: sorted CD4+, CD8+, or CD8+CD57+ T cells (not recorded which) from PBMCs. The genes are TRBV7-3 and TRBJ2-1; tentatively, D is TRBD1 (5 bases). This receptor was taken from a human donor with aplastic anemia. CDR3 loop: CASSFGAVGDNEQFF. The CDR3 DNA reads as TGTGCCAGCAGCTTTGGGGCTGTAGGGGACAATGAGCAGTTCTTC.